This TCR beta chain comes out of a study of blood T cell repertoires in COVID-19. This clone was detected only once. The V end was cut by 0 bases, the J end by 1 base, with 13 bases between. There are 16 residues in the CDR3. The germline CDR1 and CDR2 sequences are GTSNPN and SVGIG (reference sequence). Everyone who took part was about 18 to 89 years old, and they came from about two dozen US areas. Source study methods: Estimated nucleated cell counts came from reference gene primer amplification. Generated by immunoSEQ multiplex PCR, the TCRdb table keeps only in-frame clones and is missing some. That table gives V, J and clone size, and the DNA gave D and trimming. Of around 300,000 clones listed, 80% to 90% are singletons.

The specimen sequenced was PBMCs or T cells enriched from blood (not recorded which). This TCR was recovered from a woman aged 18-35 years who had recovered from COVID-19. The chain couples TRBV30 to TRBJ1-5; D is unclear. The CDR3: CAWSVLGLSSNQPQHF. The CDR3 coding sequence is TGTGCCTGGAGTGTACTAGGACTGTCAAGCAATCAGCCCCAGCATTTT.